A selection of T cell receptor beta chains follows, all from one sample in a study of cytomegalovirus exposure and HLA in healthy donors. Profiled with immunoSEQ multiplex PCR; TCRdb holds only in-frame clones, not every one. The sample contains 150,000 to 200,000 clones, 80% of which appear only once. The sequenced sample consisted of PBMCs. The receptors come from a woman aged 40 to 50 in good health and CMV-seronegative. The conserved cysteine and the conserved F or W are not part of the CDR3 here. Not all rows give a size; the values are once, few, many and, for expanded clones, a class.

cdr3_aa v_call clone_size j_call
ASSLRGSQETQY TRBV7-9 - TRBJ2-5
ASSLEEGSYGYT TRBV5-6 - TRBJ1-2
AWSGVGGGLFTGELF TRBV30 - TRBJ2-2
ASSLDSLGLAGRNNEQY TRBV11-3 few TRBJ2-7
ASSLKSPRMNTEAF TRBV27 - TRBJ1-1
ASRGEGLYEQY TRBV5-4 once TRBJ2-7
ASSQTLNTEAF TRBV4-1 - TRBJ1-1
ASSRDRGRDTGELF TRBV2 once TRBJ2-2
ATLESGANVLT TRBV13 - TRBJ2-6
ASSSGGLTDTQY TRBV6-5 - TRBJ2-3
ASSREASRYGYT TRBV11-2 - TRBJ1-2
ASSKLGAEAF TRBV11-3 - TRBJ1-1
ASSLAGYPNYEQY TRBV9 once TRBJ2-7
ASRQGSMNTEAF TRBV19 - TRBJ1-1
ASSRTYEQY TRBV7-8 - -
ASSSLGPYQPQH TRBV19 - TRBJ1-5
ASGLGIDTQY TRBV11-3 - TRBJ2-3
ASSFNGRGPGYT TRBV27 - TRBJ1-2
ASSFHPGGTEAF TRBV7-2 - TRBJ1-1
ASSIDTGGVSEQF TRBV19 few TRBJ2-1
ASSLVAGYRDNEKLF TRBV7-9 - TRBJ1-4
ASSLGSGTDTQY TRBV7-3 few TRBJ2-3
ASSPGTSGTYNEQF TRBV5-4 few TRBJ2-1
ASSTGAGGGEAF TRBV19 - TRBJ1-1
ASSLVRTSNTEAF TRBV5-5 once TRBJ1-1
ASSITTGDYGYT TRBV19 - TRBJ1-2
ASSASGTDTQY TRBV18 - TRBJ2-3
ASSQGLAGASGYNEQF TRBV5-4 - TRBJ2-1
ASSPTGVAEAF TRBV7-2 - TRBJ1-1
ASSLTSAYNEQF TRBV28 once TRBJ2-1
ASEAFAGGGKKQF TRBV6-4 - TRBJ2-1
ASSDQDRVTGNTIY TRBV19 - TRBJ1-3
ASSTTVSPNTGELF TRBV10-1 once TRBJ2-2
ASSQEAGTGELF TRBV4-3 - TRBJ2-2
ASSRIGTGYGYT TRBV19 - TRBJ1-2
ASSVRGTVSGNTIY TRBV9 few TRBJ1-3
ASRLTEYEQY TRBV5-1 once -
ASSTRTGANEKLF TRBV27 - TRBJ1-4
ASSIRPLTSSYNEQF TRBV9 few TRBJ2-1
ASSLVGEGTEAF TRBV7-2 once TRBJ1-1
ASRMSTLGYT TRBV19 - TRBJ1-2
ASSPQTGTSGKEQF TRBV18 - TRBJ2-1
ASSRRIGIYNEQF TRBV5-6 - TRBJ2-1
ASSQLVNQPQH TRBV4-2 - TRBJ1-5
ASSQPGQIRGYT TRBV7-3 - TRBJ1-2
ASSSQGINEQF TRBV28 - TRBJ2-1
ASSPRGTGSREY TRBV2 - TRBJ2-7
ASSFGLINEQF TRBV5-6 - TRBJ2-1
SSTLQGGTEAF TRBV7-9 - TRBJ1-1
ASSLDRNNEQF TRBV7-3 - TRBJ2-1